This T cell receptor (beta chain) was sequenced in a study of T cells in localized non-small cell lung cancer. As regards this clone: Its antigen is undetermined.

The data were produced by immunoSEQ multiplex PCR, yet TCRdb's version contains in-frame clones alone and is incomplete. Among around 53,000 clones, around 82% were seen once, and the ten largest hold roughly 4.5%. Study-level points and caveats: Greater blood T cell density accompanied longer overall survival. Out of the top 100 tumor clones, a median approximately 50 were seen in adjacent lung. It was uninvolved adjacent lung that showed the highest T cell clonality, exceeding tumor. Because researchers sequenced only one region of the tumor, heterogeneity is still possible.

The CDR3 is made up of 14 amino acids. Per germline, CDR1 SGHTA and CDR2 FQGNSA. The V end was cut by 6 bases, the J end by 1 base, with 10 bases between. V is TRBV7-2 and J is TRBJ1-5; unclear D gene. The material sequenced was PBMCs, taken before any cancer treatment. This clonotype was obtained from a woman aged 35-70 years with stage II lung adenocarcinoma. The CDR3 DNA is TGTGCCAGCAGTCCAGGAGAAAGCAATCAGCCCCAGCATTTT. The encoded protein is CASSPGESNQPQHF.